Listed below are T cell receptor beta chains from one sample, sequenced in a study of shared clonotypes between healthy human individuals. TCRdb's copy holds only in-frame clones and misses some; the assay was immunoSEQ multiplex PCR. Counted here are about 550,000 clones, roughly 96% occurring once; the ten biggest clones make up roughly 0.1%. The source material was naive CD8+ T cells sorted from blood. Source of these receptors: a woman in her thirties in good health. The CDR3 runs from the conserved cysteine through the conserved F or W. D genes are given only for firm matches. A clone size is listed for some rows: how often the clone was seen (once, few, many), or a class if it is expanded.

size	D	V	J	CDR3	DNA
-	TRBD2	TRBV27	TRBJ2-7	CASSLRSSGGLYEQYF	TGTGCCAGCAGTTTAAGGTCTAGCGGGGGCCTCTACGAGCAGTACTTC
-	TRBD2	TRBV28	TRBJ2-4	CASSHPPSGLAGLRAKNIQYF	TGTGCCAGCAGTCACCCACCTTCGGGACTAGCGGGCCTGAGAGCCAAAAACATTCAGTACTTC
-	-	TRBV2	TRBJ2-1	CASSGGSPYNEQFF	TGTGCCAGCAGTGGTGGTTCCCCCTACAATGAGCAGTTCTTC
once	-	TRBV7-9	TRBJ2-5	CASSLGSPPVQETQYF	TGTGCCAGCAGCTTAGGGTCCCCACCGGTTCAAGAGACCCAGTACTTC
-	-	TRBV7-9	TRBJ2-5	CASSPQGTHQETQYF	TGTGCCAGCAGCCCACAGGGGACTCACCAAGAGACCCAGTACTTC
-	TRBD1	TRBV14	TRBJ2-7	CASSHIETGTGTYEQYF	TGTGCCAGCAGCCACATTGAGACCGGGACAGGGACCTACGAGCAGTACTTC
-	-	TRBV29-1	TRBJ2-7	CSVVEGNSYEQYF	TGCAGCGTTGTAGAAGGGAACTCCTACGAGCAGTACTTC
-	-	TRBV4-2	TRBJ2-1	CASSPGEGYEQFF	TGTGCCAGCAGCCCGGGAGAGGGATATGAGCAGTTCTTC
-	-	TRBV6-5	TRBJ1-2	CASSYSETAGSYGYTF	TGTGCCAGCAGTTACTCGGAGACAGCTGGAAGTTATGGCTACACCTTC
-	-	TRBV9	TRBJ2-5	CASSVGWKQETQYF	TGTGCCAGCAGCGTAGGCTGGAAACAAGAGACCCAGTACTTC
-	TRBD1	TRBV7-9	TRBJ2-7	CASSNLNDADRLSEQYF	TGTGCCAGCAGCAACCTCAATGATGCGGACAGGCTCTCCGAGCAGTACTTC
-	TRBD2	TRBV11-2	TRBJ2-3	CASSLAGESTDTQYF	TGTGCCAGCAGCCTAGCGGGAGAGTCCACAGATACGCAGTATTTT
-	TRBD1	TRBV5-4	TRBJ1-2	CASSLFGTVYGYTF	TGTGCCAGCAGCTTGTTCGGGACAGTCTATGGCTACACCTTC
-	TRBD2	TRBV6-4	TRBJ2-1	CASSALAGGNEQFF	TGTGCCAGCAGTGCCCTAGCGGGAGGCAATGAGCAGTTCTTC
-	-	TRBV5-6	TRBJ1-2	CASSLGDTFYGYTF	TGTGCCAGCAGCTTGGGGGACACATTCTATGGCTACACCTTC
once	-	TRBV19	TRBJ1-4	CASSPTQTTNEKLFF	TGTGCCAGTAGTCCCACTCAAACAACTAATGAAAAACTGTTTTTT
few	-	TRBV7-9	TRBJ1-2	CASSQIAGDYGYTF	TGTGCCAGCAGTCAAATTGCGGGGGACTATGGCTACACCTTC
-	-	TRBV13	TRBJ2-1	CASSLGVYNEQFF	TGTGCCAGCAGCTTAGGCGTCTACAATGAGCAGTTCTTC
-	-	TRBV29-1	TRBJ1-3	CSVEDSPVLSHSGNTIYF	TGCAGCGTTGAAGATTCCCCGGTCTTGTCGCACTCTGGAAACACCATATATTTT
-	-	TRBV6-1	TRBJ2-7	CASSEYVSRTYEQYF	TGTGCCAGCAGTGAATATGTCTCCAGGACCTACGAGCAGTACTTC
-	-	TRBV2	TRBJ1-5	CASRQIDQPQHF	TGTGCCAGTAGACAAATCGATCAGCCCCAGCATTTT
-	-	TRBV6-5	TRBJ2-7	CASSYSILGSYEQYF	TGTGCCAGCAGTTACTCGATCCTCGGTTCCTACGAGCAGTACTTC
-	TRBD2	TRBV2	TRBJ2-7	CASTGTSGAEQYF	TGTGCCAGCACCGGGACTAGCGGAGCCGAGCAGTACTTC
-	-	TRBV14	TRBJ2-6	CASSQRYVLSGANVLTF	TGTGCCAGCAGCCAACGTTACGTCCTCTCTGGGGCCAACGTCCTGACTTTC
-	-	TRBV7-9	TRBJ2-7	CASSPPAATYEQYF	TGTGCCAGCAGCCCCCCGGCGGCCACCTACGAGCAGTACTTC
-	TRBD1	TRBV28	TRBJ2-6	CASSLETGVSGGANVLTF	TGTGCCAGCAGTTTAGAGACAGGGGTTTCAGGTGGGGCCAACGTCCTGACTTTC
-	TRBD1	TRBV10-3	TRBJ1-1	CANNPMTGDGAEAFF	TGTGCCAACAACCCCATGACAGGGGATGGGGCTGAAGCTTTCTTT
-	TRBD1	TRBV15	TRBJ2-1	CATGLGQGAGEQFF	TGTGCCACCGGTTTGGGACAGGGGGCTGGTGAGCAGTTCTTC
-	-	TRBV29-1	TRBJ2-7	CSVRSGRSYEQYF	TGCAGCGTTCGGTCAGGGCGGTCTTACGAGCAGTACTTC
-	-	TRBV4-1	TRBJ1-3	CASSQDRGGSGNTIYF	TGCGCCAGCAGCCAAGATCGGGGGGGCTCTGGAAACACCATATATTTT
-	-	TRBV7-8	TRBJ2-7	CASSLPPWGGTVYEQYF	TGTGCCAGCAGCCTGCCTCCTTGGGGTGGAACGGTCTACGAGCAGTACTTC
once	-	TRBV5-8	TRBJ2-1	CAPGQTEQFF	TGTGCCCCCGGCCAGACTGAGCAGTTCTTC
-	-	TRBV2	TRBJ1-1	CARTASAGARGTEAFF	TGTGCCAGGACTGCCTCAGCAGGGGCGAGGGGTACTGAAGCTTTCTTT
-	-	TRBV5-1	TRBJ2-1	CASRPLMRHLIMGDEQFF	TGCGCCAGCAGACCTTTGATGAGACACCTTATCATGGGAGATGAGCAGTTCTTC
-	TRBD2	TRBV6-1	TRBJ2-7	CASSEGLAGVSYEQYF	TGTGCCAGCAGTGAGGGGCTAGCGGGAGTCTCCTACGAGCAGTACTTC
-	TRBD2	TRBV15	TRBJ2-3	CATSRPTLAGEDTQYF	TGTGCCACCAGCAGGCCAACCCTAGCGGGCGAAGATACGCAGTATTTT
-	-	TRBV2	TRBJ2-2	CASSEGTRGENTGELFF	TGTGCCAGCAGTGAAGGGACTAGGGGGGAGAACACCGGGGAGCTGTTTTTT
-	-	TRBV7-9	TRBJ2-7	CASSLVGGRLSLEQYF	TGTGCCAGCAGCTTAGTAGGGGGGCGTTTGAGTCTCGAGCAGTACTTC
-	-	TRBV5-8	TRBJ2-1	CASSLDEYNEQFF	TGTGCCAGCAGCTTGGACGAATACAATGAGCAGTTCTTC
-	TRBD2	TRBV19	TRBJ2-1	CASSMGLADYNEQFF	TGTGCCAGTAGTATGGGACTAGCGGATTACAATGAGCAGTTCTTC
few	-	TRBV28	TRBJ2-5	CASSLGLGTQYF	TGTGCCAGCAGTTTGGGATTAGGGACCCAGTACTTC
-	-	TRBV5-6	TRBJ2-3	CASSLGYRADTQYF	TGTGCCAGCAGCTTGGGGTATCGCGCAGATACGCAGTATTTT
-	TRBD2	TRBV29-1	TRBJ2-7	CSVEGTRGLAGSSYEQYF	TGCAGCGTTGAAGGGACACGGGGACTAGCGGGCAGCTCCTACGAGCAGTACTTC
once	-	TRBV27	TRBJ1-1	CASSLDTPQFTEAFF	TGTGCCAGCAGTTTAGATACCCCACAGTTCACTGAAGCTTTCTTT
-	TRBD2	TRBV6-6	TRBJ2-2	CASSYVAGPTGELFF	TGTGCCAGCAGTTACGTAGCGGGACCAACCGGGGAGCTGTTTTTT
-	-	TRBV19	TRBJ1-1	CASRPSGTGEAFF	TGTGCCAGTAGACCGAGTGGGACGGGGGAAGCTTTCTTT
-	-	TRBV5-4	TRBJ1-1	CASEGRGTEAFF	TGTGCCAGCGAAGGCAGAGGAACTGAAGCTTTCTTT
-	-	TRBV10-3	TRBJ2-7	CAIRQGIAVYEQYF	TGTGCCATCAGACAGGGAATAGCAGTCTACGAGCAGTACTTC
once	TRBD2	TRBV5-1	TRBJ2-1	CASSWSGRNIDEQFF	TGCGCCAGCAGCTGGAGCGGGAGAAACATCGATGAGCAGTTCTTC
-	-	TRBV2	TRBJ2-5	CASSDFTGLRVQETQYF	TGTGCCAGCAGTGATTTCACAGGTCTTCGGGTGCAAGAGACCCAGTACTTC
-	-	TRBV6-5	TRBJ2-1	CASSIAGQSYNEQFF	TGTGCCAGCAGTATAGCGGGACAGTCCTACAATGAGCAGTTCTTC
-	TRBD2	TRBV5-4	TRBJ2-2	CASNPGGGDTGELFF	TGTGCCAGCAATCCCGGCGGGGGGGACACCGGGGAGCTGTTTTTT
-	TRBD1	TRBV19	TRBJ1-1	CASSNPLGQGIDTEAFF	TGTGCCAGTAGTAACCCTCTCGGACAGGGGATTGACACTGAAGCTTTCTTT